This passage covers 17 T cell receptor beta chains from one sample sequenced in a study of cytomegalovirus exposure and HLA in healthy donors. The PCR used 60 Vbeta and 13 Jbeta primers. Clones were read by immunoSEQ multiplex PCR, and TCRdb kept only the in-frame ones, dropping some. The sample holds 99,000 or so clones; 10% are singletons and the top ten take roughly 5%. The sample was PBMCs. These receptors all come from a man between 40 and 49 years old in good health and CMV-seropositive.

In this sample, this clone turned up many times. This sequence joins TRBV6-6 and TRBJ2-3; 14 bases map to TRBD2. CDR3 size: 15 residues. The germline V gene has CDR1 MNHNY and CDR2 SVGAGI (reference sequence). The junction had 0 bases not matched to a gene; V was cut back by 4 bases and J by 3 bases. The CDR3 sequence: CASSWTSGRTDTQYF. As DNA, the CDR3 is TGTGCCAGCAGTTGGACTAGCGGGAGGACAGATACGCAGTATTTT.

This chain joins TRBV19 and TRBJ2-2, with 8 bases that match TRBD1. Germline V gene data show CDR1 as LNHDA and CDR2 as SQIVND (reference sequence). J was trimmed by 5 bases and V by 2 bases; bases with no gene match: 7. The CDR3 is made up of 16 amino acids. The CDR3 region is CASSIIGTGLTGELFF. The DNA for the CDR3 is TGTGCCAGTAGTATAATTGGGACAGGCTTGACCGGGGAGCTGTTTTTT. Together with reference TRBV19 and TRBJ2-2, the CDR3 gives the full variable domain: DGGITQSPKYLFRKEGQNVTLSCEQNLNHDAMYWYRQDPGQGLRLIYYSQIVNDFQKGDIAEGYSVSREKKESFPLTVTSAQKNPTAFYLCASSIIGTGLTGELFFGEGSRLTVL.

This chain links TRBV12-1 with TRBJ2-3; the table names TRBD2, a call not compared with the DNA. TRBV12-1 is a known pseudogene. This CDR3 comprises 16 residues. The CDR3 is CASSASGSFSPDTQYF. CDR3 nucleotide sequence: TGTGCCAGCAGCGCTAGCGGGAGTTTTAGCCCAGATACGCAGTATTTT.

V is TRBV5-1 and J is TRBJ2-7, with 8 positions matching TRBD1. In germline, CDR1 is SGHRS, CDR2 YFSETQ. J lost 3 bases, V lost 0 bases, and 8 bases had no gene match. The CDR3 totals 16 residues. CDR3 residues: CASSLGQGAVGYEQYF. CDR3 in DNA: TGCGCCAGCAGCTTGGGCCAGGGGGCGGTGGGCTACGAGCAGTACTTC.

This chain uses TRBV7-6 with TRBJ2-7, with TRBD2 identical over 8 bases. Germline V CDR1 and CDR2: SGHVS, FNYEAQ. V was clipped by 6 bases and J by 3 bases; unmatched bases: 22. There are 19 residues in the CDR3. DNA of the CDR3: TGTGCCAGCAGGGTTCCGGGGACTAGAACGGGAGGGGTTCGCTACGAGCAGTACTTC. Translating gives CASRVPGTRTGGVRYEQYF. The full variable domain, its missing parts supplied by reference TRBV7-6 and TRBJ2-7, is GAGVSQSPRYKVTKRGQDVALRCDPISGHVSLYWYRQALGQGPEFLTYFNYEAQQDKSGLPNDRFSAERPEGSISTLTIQRTEQRDSAMYRCASRVPGTRTGGVRYEQYFGPGTRLTVT.

The V and J genes are TRBV29-1 and TRBJ2-3; 10 bases are a match to TRBD2. Per germline, CDR1 SQVTM and CDR2 ANQGSEA. The CDR3 is 17 amino acids. Trimming took 0 bases from V and 7 from J; bases not matched to a gene: 13. The CDR3 region is CSVEDLSSGSAGNTQYF. Written as DNA, the CDR3 is TGCAGCGTTGAAGACTTGTCTAGCGGGAGTGCCGGGAATACGCAGTATTTT.

The chain joins TRBV7-9 to TRBJ1-5; D perhaps matches TRBD1 (6 bases). Germline loops: CDR1 SEHNR, CDR2 FQNEAQ (reference sequence). V shed 5 bases and J shed 5 bases, with 13 bases lying between them. This CDR3 is 14 amino acids long. The CDR3 sequence: CASSQQGKDQPQHF. As DNA, the CDR3 is TGTGCCAGCAGCCAGCAGGGGAAAGATCAGCCCCAGCATTTT.

This clone was recorded a few times. The V call is TRBV19, the J call TRBJ2-3, with TRBD2 as a possible D gene (6 bases). Germline values: CDR1 LNHDA, CDR2 SQIVND (reference sequence). Trimming pared 5 bases from V and 0 bases from J, leaving 6 bases between. This CDR3 is built from 13 residues. The chain's CDR3 is CASSGTSTDTQYF. The CDR3 coding sequence is TGTGCCAGTAGTGGGACTAGCACAGATACGCAGTATTTT.

The rearrangement joins TRBV4-1 to TRBJ2-1, with D unresolved. The CDR3 is made up of 14 amino acids. Germline CDR1 reads MGHRA; CDR2 reads YSYEKL. V gave up 6 bases and J gave up 1 base, with 10 bases separating them. The CDR3 DNA reads as TGCGCCAGCAGGGCAAGTATATCCTACAATGAGCAGTTCTTC. Translation gives CASRASISYNEQFF.

This chain uses TRBV27 with TRBJ2-7; no clear D. V was shortened by 3 bases and J by 2 bases, with 8 bases between the two germline ends. This CDR3 has 13 amino acids. Per the germline V gene, CDR1 is MNHEY and CDR2 is SMNVEV (reference sequence). CDR3: CASSLNGAYEQYF. For the CDR3, the DNA is TGTGCCAGCAGTTTGAACGGAGCCTACGAGCAGTACTTC.

Notes on this clone: The same CDR3 can be traced to other DNA sequences in this sample. J is TRBJ2-1 and V is TRBV29-1, with D possibly being TRBD2 (6 bases). Germline assignment: CDR1 SQVTM and CDR2 ANQGSEA. V was trimmed by 6 bases and J by 4 bases, leaving 10 bases between them. The CDR3 runs 12 residues. The CDR3 spells CSVAAGYNEQFF. The CDR3 nucleotides read TGCAGCGTCGCCGCGGGGTACAATGAGCAGTTCTTC.

This chain joins TRBV6-1 and TRBJ2-5; D gene unclear. The CDR3 consists of 16 residues. Trimming took 0 bases from V and 1 from J, leaving 12 bases between them. From germline, CDR1 is MNHNS and CDR2 SASEGT. CDR3 coding DNA: TGTGCCAGCAGTGAAGCACCCCGATACTCCCAAGAGACCCAGTACTTC. Its translation is CASSEAPRYSQETQYF.

DNA for the CDR3: TGTGCCAGCAGCTCCCAGCGGTATGGCTACACCTTC. Translating gives CASSSQRYGYTF. The chain combines TRBV5-6 with TRBJ1-2; D gene uncertain. With 3 bases removed from V and 5 bases from J, the gap between germline ends came to 8 bases. Per germline, CDR1 SGHDT and CDR2 YYEEEE. This CDR3 region has 12 residues. The whole variable domain, filled in from reference TRBV5-6 and TRBJ1-2, reads DAGVTQSPTHLIKTRGQQVTLRCSPKSGHDTVSWYQQALGQGPQFIFQYYEEEERQRGNFPDRFSGHQFPNYSSELNVNALLLGDSALYLCASSSQRYGYTFGSGTRLTVV.

The chain links TRBV28 to TRBJ2-1; TRBD1 is a possible D gene (6 bases). This CDR3 comprises 14 residues. The V end was cut by 3 bases, the J end by 1 base, with 7 bases between. CDR1 is MDHEN, CDR2 SYDVKM, per germline. The DNA for the CDR3 is TGTGCCAGCAGTTTCAGGGGATCCTACAATGAGCAGTTCTTC. Residues: CASSFRGSYNEQFF.

The J gene is TRBJ2-1, the V gene TRBV27, with D perhaps matching TRBD2 (5 bases). V was trimmed by 4 bases and J by 4 bases, leaving 11 bases between them. Germline V gene sequence: CDR1 MNHEY, CDR2 SMNVEV (reference sequence). The CDR3 runs 14 residues. This chain's CDR3 is CASSSSNLYNEQFF. CDR3 bases: TGTGCCAGCAGTTCTAGCAACCTTTACAATGAGCAGTTCTTC.

The rearrangement links TRBV6-1 to TRBJ2-2; D gene ambiguous. The CDR3 contains 16 residues. Germline-derived CDR1 and CDR2 are MNHNS and SASEGT. Trimming removed 2 bases at V and 2 bases at J, with 12 bases between. The CDR3 coding sequence is TGTGCCAGCAGTGAAACTTTGACTCCTAACACCGGGGAGCTGTTTTTT. This translates into CASSETLTPNTGELFF.

This sequence joins TRBV18 and TRBJ2-5, with a tentative D call TRBD2 (6 bases). This CDR3 contains 14 residues. Germline CDR1 KGHSH, CDR2 LQKENI. Trimming left V 0 bases short and J 5 bases short, with 10 bases between. As DNA, the CDR3 is TGTGCCAGCTCACCACCGTCGGCGGGGGAGACCCAGTACTTC. Translating gives CASSPPSAGETQYF.